This TCR beta chain was observed in a study of shared clonotypes between healthy human individuals. Assay: immunoSEQ multiplex PCR; the TCRdb copy retains only in-frame clones and omits some. Of over 750,000 clones listed, about 96% were seen once; the top ten hold roughly 0.23%. On this clone itself: Its antigen is still unknown.

CDR1 is SGHTA and CDR2 is FQGNSA in the germline V gene. The CDR3 covers 16 residues. V shed 5 bases and J 5 bases; nucleotides not matched to a gene: 9. The study, taken as a whole, reports: The study found lower generation probabilities in non-shared clonotypes than in those shared by all four donors.

Terminally differentiated effector memory CD45RA+ cells were left out of the naive CD8 fraction, which was CD45RO-negative and positively selected for CCR7. This receptor was identified in a man aged 30-40 years in good health. Input material: naive CD8+ T cells sorted from blood. The V gene is TRBV7-2, the J gene TRBJ2-2; 9 nucleotides match TRBD2. DNA for the CDR3: TGTGCCAGCAGCGCTATTAGCGGGGGCCTTACCGGGGAGCTGTTTTTT. Protein product: CASSAISGGLTGELFF.